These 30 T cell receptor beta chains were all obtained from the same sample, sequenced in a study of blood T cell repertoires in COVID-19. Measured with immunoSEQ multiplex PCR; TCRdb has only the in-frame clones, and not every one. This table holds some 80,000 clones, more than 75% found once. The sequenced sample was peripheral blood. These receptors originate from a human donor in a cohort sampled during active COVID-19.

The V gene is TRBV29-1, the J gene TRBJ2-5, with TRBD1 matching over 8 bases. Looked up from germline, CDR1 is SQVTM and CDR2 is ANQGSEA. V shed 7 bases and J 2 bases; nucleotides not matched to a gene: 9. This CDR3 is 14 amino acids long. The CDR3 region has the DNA TGCAGCGGCGGGACAGGTGGCTTTCAAGAGACCCAGTACTTC. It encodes CSGGTGGFQETQYF.

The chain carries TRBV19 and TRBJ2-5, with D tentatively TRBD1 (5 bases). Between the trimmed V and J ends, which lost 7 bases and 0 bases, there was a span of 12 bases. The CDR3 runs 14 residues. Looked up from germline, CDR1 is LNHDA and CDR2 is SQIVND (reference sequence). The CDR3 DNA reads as TGTGCCAGTAAGGCAGGGTGGTACCAAGAGACCCAGTACTTC. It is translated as CASKAGWYQETQYF. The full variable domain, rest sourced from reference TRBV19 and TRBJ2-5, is DGGITQSPKYLFRKEGQNVTLSCEQNLNHDAMYWYRQDPGQGLRLIYYSQIVNDFQKGDIAEGYSVSREKKESFPLTVTSAQKNPTAFYLCASKAGWYQETQYFGPGTRLLVL.

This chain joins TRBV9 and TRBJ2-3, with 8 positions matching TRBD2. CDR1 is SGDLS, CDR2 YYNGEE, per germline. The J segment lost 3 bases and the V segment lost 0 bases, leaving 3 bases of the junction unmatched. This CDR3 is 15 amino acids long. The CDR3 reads CASSVVSGATDTQYF. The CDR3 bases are TGTGCCAGCAGCGTAGTTAGCGGGGCGACAGATACGCAGTATTTT. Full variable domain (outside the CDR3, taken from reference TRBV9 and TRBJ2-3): DSGVTQTPKHLITATGQRVTLRCSPRSGDLSVYWYQQSLDQGLQFLIQYYNGEERAKGNILERFSAQQFPDLHSELNLSSLELGDSALYFCASSVVSGATDTQYFGPGTRLTVL.

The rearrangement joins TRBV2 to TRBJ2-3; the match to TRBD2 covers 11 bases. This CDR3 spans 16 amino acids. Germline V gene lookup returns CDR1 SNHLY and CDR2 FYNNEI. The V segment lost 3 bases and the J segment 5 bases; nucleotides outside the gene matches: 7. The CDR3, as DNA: TGTGCCAGCAGTGAGCATTTAGCGGGGGGGGTAGATACGCAGTATTTT. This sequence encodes CASSEHLAGGVDTQYF.

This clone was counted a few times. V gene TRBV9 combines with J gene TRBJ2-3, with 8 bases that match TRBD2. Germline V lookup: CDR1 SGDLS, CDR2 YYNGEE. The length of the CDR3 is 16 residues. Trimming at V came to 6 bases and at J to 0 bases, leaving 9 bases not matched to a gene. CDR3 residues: CASTPELAASTDTQYF. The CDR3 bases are TGTGCCAGCACCCCCGAACTAGCGGCTAGCACAGATACGCAGTATTTT.

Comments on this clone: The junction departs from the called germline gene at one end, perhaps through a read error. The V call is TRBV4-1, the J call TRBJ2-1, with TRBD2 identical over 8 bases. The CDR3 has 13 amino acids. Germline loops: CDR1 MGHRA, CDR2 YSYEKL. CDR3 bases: TGCGCCAGCAGCCAGGATGGGACTAGGTCTCAAATCTTC. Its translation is CASSQDGTRSQIF.

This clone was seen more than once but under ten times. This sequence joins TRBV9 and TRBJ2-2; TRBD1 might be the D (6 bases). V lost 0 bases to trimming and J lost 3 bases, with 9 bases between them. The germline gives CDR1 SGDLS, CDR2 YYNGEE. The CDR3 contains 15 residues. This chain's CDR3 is CASSVGTGHTGELFF. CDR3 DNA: TGTGCCAGCAGCGTAGGTACAGGGCACACCGGGGAGCTGTTTTTT.

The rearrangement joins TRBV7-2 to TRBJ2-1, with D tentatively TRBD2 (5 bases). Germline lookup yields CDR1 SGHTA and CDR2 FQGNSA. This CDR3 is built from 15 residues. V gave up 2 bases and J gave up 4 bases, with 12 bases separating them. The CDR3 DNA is TGTGCCAGCAGCTTAAGCGGACCGGTATACAATGAGCAGTTCTTC. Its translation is CASSLSGPVYNEQFF.

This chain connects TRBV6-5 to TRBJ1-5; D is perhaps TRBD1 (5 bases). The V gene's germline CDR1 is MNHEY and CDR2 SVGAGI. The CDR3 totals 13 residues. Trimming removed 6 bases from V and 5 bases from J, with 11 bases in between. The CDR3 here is CASRARGDQPQHF. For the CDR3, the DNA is TGTGCCAGCAGGGCCCGGGGGGATCAGCCCCAGCATTTT.

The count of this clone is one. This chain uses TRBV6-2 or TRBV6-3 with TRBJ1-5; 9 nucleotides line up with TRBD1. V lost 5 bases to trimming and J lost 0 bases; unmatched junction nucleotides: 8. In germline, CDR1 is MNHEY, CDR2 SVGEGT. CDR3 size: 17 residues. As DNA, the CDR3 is TGTGCCAGCAGTAATCCTACAGGGGGCCATAGCAATCAGCCCCAGCATTTT. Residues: CASSNPTGGHSNQPQHF.

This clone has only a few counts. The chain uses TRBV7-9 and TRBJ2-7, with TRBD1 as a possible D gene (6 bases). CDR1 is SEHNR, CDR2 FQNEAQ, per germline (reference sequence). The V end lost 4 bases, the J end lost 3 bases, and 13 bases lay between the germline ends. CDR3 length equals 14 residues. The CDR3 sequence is CASSSGTRNYEQYF. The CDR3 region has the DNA TGTGCCAGCAGCTCTGGGACAAGGAACTACGAGCAGTACTTC.

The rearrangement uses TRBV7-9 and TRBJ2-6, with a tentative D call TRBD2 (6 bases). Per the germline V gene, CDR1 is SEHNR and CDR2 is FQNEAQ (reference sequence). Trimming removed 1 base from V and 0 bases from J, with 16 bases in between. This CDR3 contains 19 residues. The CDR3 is CASSLVGSGLLSGANVLTF. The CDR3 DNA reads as TGTGCCAGCAGCTTAGTAGGGTCGGGACTTCTCTCTGGGGCCAACGTCCTGACTTTC. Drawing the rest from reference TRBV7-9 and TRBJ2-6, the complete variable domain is DTGVSQNPRHKITKRGQNVTFRCDPISEHNRLYWYRQTLGQGPEFLTYFQNEAQLEKSRLLSDRFSAERPKGSFSTLEIQRTEQGDSAMYLCASSLVGSGLLSGANVLTFGAGSRLTVL.

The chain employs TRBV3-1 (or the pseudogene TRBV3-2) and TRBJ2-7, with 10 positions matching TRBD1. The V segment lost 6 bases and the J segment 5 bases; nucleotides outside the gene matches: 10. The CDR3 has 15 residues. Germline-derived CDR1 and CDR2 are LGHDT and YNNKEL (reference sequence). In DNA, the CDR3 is TGTGCCAGCAGACACACCGGGACAGGGGAGAACGAGCAGTACTTC. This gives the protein CASRHTGTGENEQYF.

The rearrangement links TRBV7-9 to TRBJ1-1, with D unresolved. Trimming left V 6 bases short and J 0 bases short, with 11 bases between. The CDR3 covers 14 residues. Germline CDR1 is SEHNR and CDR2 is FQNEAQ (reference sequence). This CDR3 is CASRKGVVNTEAFF. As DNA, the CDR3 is TGTGCCAGCAGGAAGGGAGTTGTGAACACTGAAGCTTTCTTT.

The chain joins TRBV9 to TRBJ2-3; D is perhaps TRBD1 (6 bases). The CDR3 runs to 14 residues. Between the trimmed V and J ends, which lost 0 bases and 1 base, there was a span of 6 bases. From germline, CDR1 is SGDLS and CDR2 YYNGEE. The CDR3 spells CASSVGQGTDTQYF. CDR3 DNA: TGTGCCAGCAGCGTAGGACAGGGCACAGATACGCAGTATTTT.

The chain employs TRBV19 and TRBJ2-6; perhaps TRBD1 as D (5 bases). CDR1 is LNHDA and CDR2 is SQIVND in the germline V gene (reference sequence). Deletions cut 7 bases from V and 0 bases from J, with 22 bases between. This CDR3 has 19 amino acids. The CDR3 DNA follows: TGTGCCAGTACGAAGGGGTCGCAGGTGCCCAACTCTGGGGCCAACGTCCTGACTTTC. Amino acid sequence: CASTKGSQVPNSGANVLTF. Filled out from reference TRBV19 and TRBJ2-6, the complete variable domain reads DGGITQSPKYLFRKEGQNVTLSCEQNLNHDAMYWYRQDPGQGLRLIYYSQIVNDFQKGDIAEGYSVSREKKESFPLTVTSAQKNPTAFYLCASTKGSQVPNSGANVLTFGAGSRLTVL.

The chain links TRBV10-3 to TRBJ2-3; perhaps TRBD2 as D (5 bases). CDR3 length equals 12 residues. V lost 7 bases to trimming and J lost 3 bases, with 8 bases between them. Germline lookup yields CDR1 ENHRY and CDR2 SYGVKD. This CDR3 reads CAITGSTDTQYF. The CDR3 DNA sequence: TGTGCCATCACGGGATCGACAGATACGCAGTATTTT.

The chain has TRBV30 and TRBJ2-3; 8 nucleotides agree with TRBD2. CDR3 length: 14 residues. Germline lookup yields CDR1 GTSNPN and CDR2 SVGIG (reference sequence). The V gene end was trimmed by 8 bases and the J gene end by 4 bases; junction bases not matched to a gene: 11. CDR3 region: CAGEGTSPADTQYF. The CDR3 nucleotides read TGTGCCGGGGAGGGGACTAGTCCCGCAGATACGCAGTATTTT.

The CDR3 is CASSLLGGRADTQYF. DNA for the CDR3: TGTGCCAGCAGCTTGTTGGGCGGGAGGGCAGATACGCAGTATTTT. V gene TRBV5-5 combines with J gene TRBJ2-3; the match to TRBD2 covers 9 bases. From germline, CDR1 is SGHKS and CDR2 YYEKEE (reference sequence). J gave up 4 bases and V 1 base, and 4 bases lay outside the gene matches. The CDR3 contains 15 residues.

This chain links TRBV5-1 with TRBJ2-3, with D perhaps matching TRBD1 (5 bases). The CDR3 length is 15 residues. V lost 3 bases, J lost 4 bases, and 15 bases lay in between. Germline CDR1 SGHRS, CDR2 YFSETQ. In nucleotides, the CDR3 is TGCGCCAGCAGCTCGCGACAGAGCCGAGCAGATACGCAGTATTTT. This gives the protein CASSSRQSRADTQYF.

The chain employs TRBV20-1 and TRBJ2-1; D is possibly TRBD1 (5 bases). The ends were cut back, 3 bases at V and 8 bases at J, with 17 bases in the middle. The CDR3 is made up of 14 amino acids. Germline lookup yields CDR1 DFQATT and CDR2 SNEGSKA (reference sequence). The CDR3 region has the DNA TGCAGTGCTAGTGAACTAAGTTACAGGTATGAGCAGTTCTTC. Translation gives CSASELSYRYEQFF.

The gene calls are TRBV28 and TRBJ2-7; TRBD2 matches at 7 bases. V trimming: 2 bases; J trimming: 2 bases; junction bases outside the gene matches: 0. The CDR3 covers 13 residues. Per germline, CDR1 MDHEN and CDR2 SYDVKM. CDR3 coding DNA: TGTGCCAGCAGTTTAGCGGGGGCCTACGAGCAGTACTTC. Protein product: CASSLAGAYEQYF.

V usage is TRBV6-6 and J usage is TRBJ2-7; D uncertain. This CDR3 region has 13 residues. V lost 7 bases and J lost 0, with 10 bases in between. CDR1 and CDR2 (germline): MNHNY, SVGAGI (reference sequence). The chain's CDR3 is CASIGSLSYEQYF. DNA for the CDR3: TGTGCCAGCATTGGTAGTCTCTCCTACGAGCAGTACTTC.

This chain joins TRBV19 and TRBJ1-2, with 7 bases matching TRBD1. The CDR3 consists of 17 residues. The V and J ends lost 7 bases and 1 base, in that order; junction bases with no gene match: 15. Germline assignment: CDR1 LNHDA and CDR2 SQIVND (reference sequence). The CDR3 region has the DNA TGTGCCAGTAATAACGAAGGGGGACAGCGTAGTAACTATGGCTACACCTTC. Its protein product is CASNNEGGQRSNYGYTF.

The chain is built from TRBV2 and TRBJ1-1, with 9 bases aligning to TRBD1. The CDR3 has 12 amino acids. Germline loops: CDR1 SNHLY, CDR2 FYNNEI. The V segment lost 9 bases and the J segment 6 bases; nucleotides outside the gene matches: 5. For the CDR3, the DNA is TGTGCCAGTGGACAGGGGATCGCTGAAGCTTTCTTT. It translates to CASGQGIAEAFF.

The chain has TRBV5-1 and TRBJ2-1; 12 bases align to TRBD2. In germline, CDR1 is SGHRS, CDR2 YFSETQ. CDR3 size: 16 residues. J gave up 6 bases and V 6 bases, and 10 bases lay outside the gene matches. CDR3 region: CASTTIRLAGANEQFF. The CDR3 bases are TGCGCCAGCACCACAATCCGACTAGCGGGGGCCAATGAGCAGTTCTTC.

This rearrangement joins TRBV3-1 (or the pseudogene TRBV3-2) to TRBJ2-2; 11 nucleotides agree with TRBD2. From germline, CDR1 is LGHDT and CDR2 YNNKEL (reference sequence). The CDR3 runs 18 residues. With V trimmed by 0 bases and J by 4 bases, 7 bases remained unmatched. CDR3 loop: CASSQDPHSGRATGELFF. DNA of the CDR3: TGTGCCAGCAGCCAAGATCCTCATAGCGGGAGGGCCACCGGGGAGCTGTTTTTT.

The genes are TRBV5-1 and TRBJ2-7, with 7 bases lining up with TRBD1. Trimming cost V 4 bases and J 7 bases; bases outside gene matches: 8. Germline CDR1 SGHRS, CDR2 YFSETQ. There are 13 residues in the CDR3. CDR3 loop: CASSLGTVREQYF. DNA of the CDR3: TGCGCCAGCAGCCTAGGGACAGTGAGGGAGCAGTACTTC.

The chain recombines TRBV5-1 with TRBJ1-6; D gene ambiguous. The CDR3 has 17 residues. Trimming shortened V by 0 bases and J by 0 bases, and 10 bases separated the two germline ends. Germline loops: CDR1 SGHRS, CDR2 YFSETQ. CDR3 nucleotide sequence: TGCGCCAGCAGCTTGGAACCCACGAGCTCCTATAATTCACCCCTCCACTTT. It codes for CASSLEPTSSYNSPLHF.

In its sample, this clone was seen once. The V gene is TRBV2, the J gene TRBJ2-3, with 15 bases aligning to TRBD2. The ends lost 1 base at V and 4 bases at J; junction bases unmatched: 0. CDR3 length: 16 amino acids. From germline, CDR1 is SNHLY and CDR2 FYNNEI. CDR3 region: CASSEGTSGGADTQYF. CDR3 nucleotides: TGTGCCAGCAGTGAAGGGACTAGCGGGGGGGCAGATACGCAGTATTTT. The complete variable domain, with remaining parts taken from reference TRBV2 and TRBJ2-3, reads EPEVTQTPSHQVTQMGQEVILRCVPISNHLYFYWYRQILGQKVEFLVSFYNNEISEKSEIFDDQFSVERPDGSNFTLKIRSTKLEDSAMYFCASSEGTSGGADTQYFGPGTRLTVL.